This T cell receptor beta chain emerged from a study of graft-versus-host responses after intestinal transplantation. Assay used: immunoSEQ multiplex PCR; TCRdb lists only in-frame clones, some missing. The data show approximately 92,000 clones, 85% to 95% seen once. For this clone: The antigen is unknown.

The CDR3 has 13 residues. V shed 7 bases and J 2 bases; nucleotides not matched to a gene: 4. Germline lookup yields CDR1 LNHDA and CDR2 SQIVND (reference sequence). The sequence was collected from a human donor who received an intestinal transplant. The sample was unstimulated CD8+ T cells sorted from spleen or lymph node cells, taken before intestinal transplant. The gene calls are TRBV19 and TRBJ2-7; TRBD1 aligns across 8 bases. The CDR3 DNA follows: TGTGCCAGTATTGGGACAGGACCCTACGAGCAGTACTTC. Translating it yields CASIGTGPYEQYF.